This is a list of T cell receptor beta chains from one sample in a study of blood T cell repertoires in COVID-19. Assay used: immunoSEQ multiplex PCR; TCRdb lists only in-frame clones, some missing. The profile shows 60,000 to 95,000 clones, about 74% of them singletons. The specimen sequenced was peripheral blood. The receptors were sampled from a human donor with acute or convalescent COVID-19. The donor label of this sample is uncertain. Each CDR3 is given with its conserved first and last residue. Each record gives: D gene, J gene, V gene, CDR3 protein. D genes are given only for firm matches.

TRBD1 | TRBJ2-2 | TRBV5-1 | CASRPGQATGTGELFF
NA | TRBJ2-2 | TRBV19 | CASSIQGAGTGELFF
TRBD1 | TRBJ2-1 | TRBV3-1/TRBV3-2 | CASKGQGEGSEQFF
NA | TRBJ1-2 | TRBV29-1 | CSVEGWGGSNYGYTF
TRBD1 | TRBJ2-2 | TRBV9 | CASSFTGDGTGELFF
NA | TRBJ2-2 | TRBV21-1 | CASTLAGDTGELFF
NA | TRBJ1-5 | TRBV2 | CASKGEYVNQPQHF
NA | TRBJ1-1 | TRBV5-1 | CASSQGTEAFF
NA | TRBJ1-1 | TRBV2 | CASSQAGRANTEAFF
NA | TRBJ2-2 | TRBV7-9 | CASSSIQAGELFF
NA | TRBJ1-6 | TRBV3-1/TRBV3-2 | CASSLQRFGNSPLHF
NA | TRBJ1-1 | TRBV6-4 | CASSADRNTEAFF
NA | TRBJ1-4 | TRBV30 | CAWSNRGGKLFF
NA | TRBJ2-3 | TRBV7-2 | CASRMTNLRADTQYF
TRBD1 | TRBJ2-3 | TRBV7-2 | CASSLVRGRTDTQYF
NA | TRBJ2-5 | TRBV21-1 | CASKNFYETQYF
TRBD1 | TRBJ2-3 | TRBV19 | CASSIWGTGDPGNTDTQYF
TRBD1 | TRBJ1-1 | TRBV6-6 | CASSQLGQGGSEAFF
NA | TRBJ2-7 | TRBV21-1 | CASSLGQGTTYEQYF
NA | TRBJ1-2 | TRBV13 | CASSSPGMDGYTF
NA | TRBJ1-1 | TRBV9 | CASSASGWNRPFF
NA | TRBJ2-7 | TRBV5-1 | CASSFGGYEQYF
NA | TRBJ1-6 | TRBV7-2 | CASSLQGGGSPLHF
NA | TRBJ2-3 | TRBV6-4 | CASRAGVGTDTQYF
NA | TRBJ2-3 | TRBV10-3 | CAISSRSDTQYF
NA | TRBJ2-5 | TRBV7-6 | CASSPGVAREETQYF
NA | TRBJ2-3 | TRBV28 | CASSLVWEDTQYF
NA | TRBJ1-6 | TRBV30 | CAWSVTGSPLHF
TRBD1 | TRBJ1-4 | TRBV9 | CASSVGSGQVNEKLFF
TRBD1 | TRBJ2-1 | TRBV2 | CASSTRTGLNEQFF
NA | TRBJ1-4 | TRBV3-1/TRBV3-2 | CASSLRGSNEKLFF
TRBD2 | TRBJ2-7 | TRBV30 | CAWSTSGLVNEQYF
NA | TRBJ2-2 | TRBV5-6 | CASSLEQGRTGELFF
TRBD1 | TRBJ2-1 | TRBV15 | CATGTGVAYNEQFF
TRBD1 | TRBJ2-3 | TRBV7-6 | CASSLQRGGDTQYF
NA | TRBJ2-3 | TRBV19 | CASSEGGNTDTQYF
NA | TRBJ1-1 | TRBV18 | CASSPRQDSGAFF
TRBD2 | TRBJ2-1 | TRBV7-3 | CASSLVTSGREGNEQFF
TRBD2 | TRBJ2-5 | TRBV2 | CASRKTSGGQETQYF